Reported below is one T cell receptor (beta chain). Its matching antigen is unknown. This specimen belongs to a study of CD8+CD57+ T cells in acquired aplastic anemia. Study in general: Recorded DNA amounts for sorted CD4+ and CD8+ cells had an average of approximately 3.2 ug. Study results and limitations: Around 29 CD8+ CDR3 sequences were shared between patients and controls.

TCR beta VDJ and CDR3 were profiled, and genomic DNA was the template. Each CDR3 protein is one row after TCRdb ran MiXCR on the reads. Of under 250,000 distinct CDR3 sequences listed, approximately 65% were seen once; the top ten hold about 60%. Whoever was chosen for sequencing had shown CD8+CD57+ cell expansion by flow cytometry. The origin of this receptor is a human donor with aplastic anemia. The sequenced sample was sorted CD4+, CD8+, or CD8+CD57+ T cells (not recorded which) from PBMCs.

In DNA form, the CDR3 reads TGCGCCAGCAGCCAAGATGGTAGTTCTGGGGCCAACGTCCTGACTTTC. This gives the protein CASSQDGSSGANVLTF. The V gene is TRBV4-3, the J gene TRBJ2-6; D remains unclear. From germline, CDR1 is LGHNA and CDR2 YSLEER. This CDR3 is built from 16 residues. V was clipped by 0 bases and J by 1 base, with 7 bases between them.